One sample yielded the 31 T cell receptor beta chains listed below, sequenced in a study of long-term antiretroviral therapy in people with HIV (dated by TCRdb to about 2022). Sequencing of the TRB variable region was done with the immunoSEQ hsTCRB v3.0 assay at survey level resolution. TCRdb re-hosts the immuneACCESS table, in-frame sequences only. Its copies lack some clones; in the studies checked, an unresolved V gene accounts for under half of them, and the cause for the rest is not known. Recorded for this sample are 20,000 or so clones; around 85% of them occurred a single time. The ten largest make up about 8.6% of the sample. Sequencing used unsorted PBMCs, obtained 0.9 years after starting antiretroviral therapy. The receptors were sampled from a young man with HIV.

The chain carries TRBV27 and TRBJ2-7; D gene uncertain. The CDR3 has 12 amino acids. Germline V CDR1 and CDR2: MNHEY, SMNVEV (reference sequence). Trimming stripped 4 bases from V and 7 bases from J, with 11 bases between. As DNA, the CDR3 is TGTGCCAGCAGTTCGTTACGGTCAGAGCAGTACTTC. This sequence encodes CASSSLRSEQYF.

V is TRBV5-1 and J is TRBJ1-5, with 7 bases identical to TRBD1. Germline loops: CDR1 SGHRS, CDR2 YFSETQ. The J segment lost 3 bases and the V segment lost 2 bases, leaving 5 bases of the junction unmatched. The CDR3 loop spans 15 amino acids. The CDR3 DNA reads as TGCGCCAGCAGCTTAACAGGGGAGCCCAATCAGCCCCAGCATTTT. As protein: CASSLTGEPNQPQHF.

There are a few counts of this clone. The rearrangement joins TRBV7-3 to TRBJ2-1; D might be TRBD2 (6 bases). The CDR3 runs to 13 residues. Germline V lookup: CDR1 SGHTA, CDR2 FQGTGA. The V end lost 2 bases, the J end lost 10 bases, and 12 bases lay between the germline ends. The CDR3 region has the DNA TGTGCCAGCAGCTTACAACTAGCAGGGGAGCAGTTCTTC. Residues: CASSLQLAGEQFF.

This sequence joins TRBV30 and TRBJ2-3; the D gene is possibly TRBD1 (6 bases). Germline V gene data show CDR1 as GTSNPN and CDR2 as SVGIG (reference sequence). The CDR3 is 13 amino acids. The germline V and J ends were trimmed by 4 bases and 6 bases, with 14 bases remaining between them. The CDR3 DNA follows: TGTGCCTGGAATCAGCAGGGGCCGGATACGCAGTATTTT. This gives the protein CAWNQQGPDTQYF.

The rearrangement links TRBV9 to TRBJ1-5; no definite D call. Trimming stripped 3 bases from V and 6 bases from J, with 13 bases between. The V gene's germline CDR1 is SGDLS and CDR2 YYNGEE. The CDR3 has 14 residues. The chain's CDR3 is CASSARPVAQPQHF. The CDR3 nucleotides read TGTGCCAGCAGCGCCCGTCCAGTGGCTCAGCCCCAGCATTTT.

The chain is built from TRBV5-1 and TRBJ2-3, with TRBD1 as a possible D gene (5 bases). There are 12 residues in the CDR3. With 3 bases removed from V and 4 bases from J, the gap between germline ends came to 6 bases. Per the germline V gene, CDR1 is SGHRS and CDR2 is YFSETQ. CDR3 sequence reads: CASSSGSDTQYF. DNA for the CDR3: TGCGCCAGCAGCTCAGGGTCAGATACGCAGTATTTT. Full variable domain (outside the CDR3, taken from reference TRBV5-1 and TRBJ2-3): KAGVTQTPRYLIKTRGQQVTLSCSPISGHRSVSWYQQTPGQGLQFLFEYFSETQRNKGNFPGRFSGRQFSNSRSEMNVSTLELGDSALYLCASSSGSDTQYFGPGTRLTVL.

This chain joins TRBV19 and TRBJ1-3; D is ambiguous. The germline CDR1 and CDR2 sequences are LNHDA and SQIVND (reference sequence). Trimming removed 4 bases at V and 0 bases at J, with 19 bases between. This CDR3 has 18 amino acids. CDR3 DNA: TGTGCCAGTAGTACGCAAATCGGGAGGACTCTCTCTGGAAACACCATATATTTT. This translates into CASSTQIGRTLSGNTIYF.

This chain uses TRBV27 with TRBJ2-7; D is uncertain. CDR1 and CDR2 from the germline V gene are MNHEY and SMNVEV (reference sequence). The CDR3 sequence is 13 residues long. V was cut by 3 bases and J by 3 bases, with 9 bases left in between. The CDR3 DNA reads as TGTGCCAGCAGTTTTAAGGGCAACTACGAGCAGTACTTC. Its protein is CASSFKGNYEQYF.

The genes are TRBV29-1 and TRBJ2-5, with D tentatively TRBD1 (7 bases). CDR3 length: 12 amino acids. Trimming took off 4 bases at V and 4 bases at J, with 10 bases between the two ends. The germline gives CDR1 SQVTM, CDR2 ANQGSEA. The CDR3 coding sequence is TGCAGCGTTGCCCAGGGGGGAGAGACCCAGTACTTC. This translates into CSVAQGGETQYF.

This sequence joins TRBV5-1 and TRBJ2-1; TRBD1 agrees at 8 bases. V dropped 4 bases and J dropped 6; count of bases not matched to a gene: 9. Per the germline V gene, CDR1 is SGHRS and CDR2 is YFSETQ. The CDR3 extends over 15 amino acids. The CDR3 is CASSRDRGPRNEQFF. The CDR3 coding sequence is TGCGCCAGCAGCCGCGACAGGGGACCTCGCAATGAGCAGTTCTTC.

The chain carries TRBV11-1 and TRBJ2-7; 7 bases fit TRBD2. Unmatched junction bases numbered 6, after V lost 4 bases and J lost 3 bases. Germline assignment: CDR1 SGHAT and CDR2 FQDESV (reference sequence). The CDR3 is 14 residues long. The CDR3 is CASSSESGDYEQYV. The CDR3 DNA follows: TGTGCCAGCAGCTCCGAGAGCGGGGACTACGAGCAGTACGTC.

V gene TRBV5-6 combines with J gene TRBJ1-1; 9 bases match TRBD1. V trimming: 0 bases; J trimming: 1 base; junction bases outside the gene matches: 7. The CDR3 loop spans 17 amino acids. Per germline, CDR1 SGHDT and CDR2 YYEEEE. The chain's CDR3 is CASSLGGTGFGNTEAFF. CDR3 coding DNA: TGTGCCAGCAGCTTGGGTGGGACAGGGTTTGGGAACACTGAAGCTTTCTTT. The variable domain in full, with the rest retrieved from reference TRBV5-6 and TRBJ1-1, is DAGVTQSPTHLIKTRGQQVTLRCSPKSGHDTVSWYQQALGQGPQFIFQYYEEEERQRGNFPDRFSGHQFPNYSSELNVNALLLGDSALYLCASSLGGTGFGNTEAFFGQGTRLTVV.

The chain couples TRBV7-9 to TRBJ2-1; D is unresolved. V gave up 0 bases and J gave up 1 base, with 1 base separating them. This CDR3 contains 13 residues. Germline V gene data show CDR1 as SEHNR and CDR2 as FQNEAQ (reference sequence). CDR3 sequence reads: CASSLASYNEQFF. The CDR3, as DNA: TGTGCCAGCAGCTTAGCGTCCTACAATGAGCAGTTCTTC. Full variable domain (rest looked up from reference TRBV7-9 and TRBJ2-1): DTGVSQNPRHKITKRGQNVTFRCDPISEHNRLYWYRQTLGQGPEFLTYFQNEAQLEKSRLLSDRFSAERPKGSFSTLEIQRTEQGDSAMYLCASSLASYNEQFFGPGTRLTVL.

This clone showed up just a few times. CDR3 coding DNA: TGTGCCAGCAGACTCTCTGGAAACACCATATATTTT. Protein product: CASRLSGNTIYF. The gene calls are TRBV2 and TRBJ1-3; D unresolved. Germline CDR1 reads SNHLY; CDR2 reads FYNNEI. The CDR3 contains 12 residues. V was clipped by 6 bases and J by 0 bases, with 3 bases between them.

This clone was counted once. This sequence joins TRBV7-9 and TRBJ1-4; TRBD1 is a possible D gene (5 bases). The CDR3 length is 14 residues. From germline, CDR1 is SEHNR and CDR2 FQNEAQ (reference sequence). Between the trimmed V and J ends, which lost 5 bases and 8 bases, there was a span of 15 bases. CDR3 sequence (DNA): TGTGCCAGCAGCAAACAGGCCGGGAGGGAAAAACTGTTTTTT. Translation: CASSKQAGREKLFF.

The V call is TRBV6-4, the J call TRBJ2-1; TRBD1 aligns across 9 bases. The CDR3 runs to 16 residues. CDR1 MRHNA and CDR2 SNTAGT come from the germline V gene. V lost 4 bases, J lost 3 bases, and 7 bases stayed unmatched. This CDR3 reads CASSVYSGQGYNEQFF. In nucleotides, the CDR3 is TGTGCCAGCAGTGTCTATTCGGGACAGGGCTACAATGAGCAGTTCTTC.

The chain recombines TRBV11-2 with TRBJ1-6, with D uncertain. Trimming shortened V by 5 bases and J by 11 bases, and 13 bases separated the two germline ends. CDR1 is SGHAT and CDR2 is FQNNGV in the germline V gene. CDR3 length: 13 amino acids. The CDR3 reads CASSPSEVTPLHF. DNA for the CDR3: TGTGCCAGCAGCCCCTCGGAGGTCACACCCCTCCACTTT.

The chain is built from TRBV2 and TRBJ1-2; weak D call: TRBD1 (6 bases). CDR3 length: 15 residues. V was clipped by 7 bases and J by 7 bases, with 22 bases between them. Germline V gene data show CDR1 as SNHLY and CDR2 as FYNNEI. The CDR3 nucleotides are TGTGCCAGCACCAAGGGGTTAGGGGGATTCGTTGGCTACACCTTC. This sequence encodes CASTKGLGGFVGYTF.

V usage is TRBV7-9 and J usage is TRBJ1-4; 9 positions agree with TRBD1. This CDR3 is 16 amino acids long. V lost 4 bases, J lost 3 bases, and 6 bases stayed unmatched. Looked up from germline, CDR1 is SEHNR and CDR2 is FQNEAQ (reference sequence). CDR3: CASSWRRDRANEKLFF. The CDR3 nucleotides are TGTGCCAGCAGCTGGAGGAGGGACAGGGCTAATGAAAAACTGTTTTTT.

The rearrangement links TRBV6-5 to TRBJ1-2; 10 nucleotides align to TRBD1. V dropped 4 bases and J dropped 4; count of bases not matched to a gene: 9. The germline V gene encodes CDR1 MNHEY and CDR2 SVGAGI. The CDR3 is 16 residues long. As DNA, the CDR3 is TGTGCCAGCAGTTCCGGGACAGGGGCGGGTAGCTATGGCTACACCTTC. It codes for CASSSGTGAGSYGYTF.

J is TRBJ1-4 and V is TRBV20-1; TRBD1 is a possible D gene (5 bases). Germline CDR1 DFQATT, CDR2 SNEGSKA (reference sequence). Trimming shortened V by 2 bases and J by 10 bases, and 5 bases separated the two germline ends. The length of the CDR3 is 10 residues. The chain's CDR3 is CSARQGKLFF. As DNA, the CDR3 is TGCAGTGCTAGACAGGGAAAACTGTTTTTT.

This sequence joins TRBV6-6 and TRBJ2-7, with 9 bases fitting TRBD1. V lost 7 bases and J lost 2; bases outside the gene matches: 3. This CDR3 region has 13 residues. Germline loops: CDR1 MNHNY, CDR2 SVGAGI (reference sequence). CDR3 loop: CASTRDRAYEQYV. For the CDR3, the DNA is TGTGCCAGCACCCGGGACAGGGCCTACGAGCAGTACGTC.

This clone was observed a few times. J is TRBJ1-6 and V is TRBV5-1; D gene unclear. V was shortened by 0 bases and J by 8 bases, with 9 bases between the two germline ends. CDR1 and CDR2 (germline): SGHRS, YFSETQ. The CDR3 covers 14 residues. The CDR3 bases are TGCGCCAGCAGCTTGGGAACCGGTGATTCACCCCTCCACTTT. It is translated as CASSLGTGDSPLHF.

This clone was counted a single time. V usage is TRBV6-5 and J usage is TRBJ1-2; D may be TRBD1 (5 bases). Germline CDR1 and CDR2: MNHEY and SVGAGI. V was trimmed by 3 bases and J by 3 bases, leaving 8 bases between them. This CDR3 is 13 amino acids long. As DNA, the CDR3 is TGTGCCAGCAGTTATGGGGGTTACTATGGCTACACCTTC. Protein: CASSYGGYYGYTF.

The CDR3 sequence: CAISESRTGPGTSWISTYNEQFF. Here the CDR3 DNA reads TGTGCCATCAGTGAGTCCCGGACAGGACCTGGGACTAGTTGGATTAGTACGTACAATGAGCAGTTCTTC. The chain recombines TRBV10-3 with TRBJ2-1, with D possibly being TRBD2 (8 bases). V shed 0 bases and J shed 4 bases, with 34 bases lying between them. The CDR3 consists of 23 residues. In germline, CDR1 is ENHRY, CDR2 SYGVKD.

To note about this clone: This specimen includes other DNA sequences encoding the same CDR3. The chain employs TRBV29-1 and TRBJ1-2; D uncertain. Trimming took 1 base from V and 5 from J, leaving 2 bases between them. CDR1 and CDR2 from the germline V gene are SQVTM and ANQGSEA. This CDR3 is 10 amino acids long. CDR3 protein: CSVEGYGYTF. CDR3 sequence (DNA): TGCAGCGTTGAAGGTTATGGCTACACCTTC.

The chain recombines TRBV12-2 with TRBJ1-2; the table's D gene call, TRBD1, was not cross checked with the DNA. TRBV12-2 is marked as a pseudogene. The CDR3 consists of 12 residues. The CDR3 region has the DNA TGTGCAAGTCGCTGTCATAACTATGGCTACACCTTC. Translation: CASRCHNYGYTF.

V usage is TRBV7-9 and J usage is TRBJ2-2; the match to TRBD2 covers 12 bases. This CDR3 is built from 17 residues. Germline V gene data show CDR1 as SEHNR and CDR2 as FQNEAQ (reference sequence). V was clipped by 9 bases and J by 0 bases; unmatched bases: 8. CDR3 DNA: TGTGCCAGGGGACGGACTAGCGGGGAAGCGAACACCGGGGAGCTGTTTTTT. Encoded protein: CARGRTSGEANTGELFF.

The J gene is TRBJ2-3, the V gene TRBV10-3; 7 nucleotides match TRBD2. Trimming took 0 bases from V and 2 from J; bases not matched to a gene: 8. The germline CDR1 and CDR2 sequences are ENHRY and SYGVKD. This CDR3 is 17 amino acids long. This CDR3 reads CAISESKAGEHTDTQYF. CDR3 sequence (DNA): TGTGCCATCAGTGAGTCAAAGGCGGGGGAGCACACAGATACGCAGTATTTT.

The chain carries TRBV7-9 and TRBJ1-1; D is undetermined. The V and J ends lost 1 base and 2 bases respectively, with 8 bases between them. This CDR3 is built from 14 residues. CDR1 and CDR2 from the germline V gene are SEHNR and FQNEAQ (reference sequence). The CDR3 reads CASSLERINTEAFF. CDR3 coding DNA: TGTGCCAGCAGCTTAGAACGGATTAACACTGAAGCTTTCTTT.

This clone is a singleton in its sample. The rearrangement joins TRBV9 to TRBJ1-1, with 8 bases that match TRBD1. The CDR3 spans 14 residues. Germline CDR1 and CDR2: SGDLS and YYNGEE. V dropped 4 bases and J dropped 0; count of bases not matched to a gene: 2. The DNA for the CDR3 is TGTGCCAGCAGCAGGACAGGGCTGAACACTGAAGCTTTCTTT. Translation gives CASSRTGLNTEAFF.